This T cell receptor beta chain came from a study of shared clonotypes between healthy human individuals. General study points: Among donors, clonotype sharing was expected to be affected by sequencing depth.

There are 14 residues in the CDR3. J lost 4 bases, V lost 3 bases, and 3 bases had no gene match. The V gene's germline CDR1 is SGHNT and CDR2 YENEEA. A word on this clone: What it binds is not known.

The naive CD8 fraction comprised CD45RO-negative cells positively selected for CCR7 and excluded terminally differentiated effector memory CD45RA+ cells. The protocol was immunoSEQ multiplex PCR, while the TCRdb copy is restricted to in-frame clones and leaves out a portion. Here the sample spans roughly 2,000,000 clones, about 95% being singletons. The sequence was collected from a young man in good health. The chain is built from TRBV11-3 and TRBJ2-3; TRBD1 aligns across 8 bases. Source material: naive CD8+ T cells sorted from blood. The CDR3 protein is CASSLNRGADTQYF. The CDR3 nucleotides read TGTGCCAGCAGCTTGAACAGGGGGGCAGATACGCAGTATTTT.